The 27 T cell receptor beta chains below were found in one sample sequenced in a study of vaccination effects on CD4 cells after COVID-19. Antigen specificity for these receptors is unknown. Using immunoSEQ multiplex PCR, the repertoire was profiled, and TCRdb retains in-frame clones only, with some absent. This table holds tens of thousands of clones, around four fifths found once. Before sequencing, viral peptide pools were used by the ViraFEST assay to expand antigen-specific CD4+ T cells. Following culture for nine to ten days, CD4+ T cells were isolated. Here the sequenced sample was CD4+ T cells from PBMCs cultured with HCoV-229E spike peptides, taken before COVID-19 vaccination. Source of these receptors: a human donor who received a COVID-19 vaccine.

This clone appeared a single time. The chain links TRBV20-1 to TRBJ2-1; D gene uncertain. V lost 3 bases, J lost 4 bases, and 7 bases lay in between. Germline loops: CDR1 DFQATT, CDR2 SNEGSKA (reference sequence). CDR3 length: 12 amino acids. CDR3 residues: CSASQVYNEQFF. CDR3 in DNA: TGCAGTGCTAGTCAGGTTTACAATGAGCAGTTCTTC.

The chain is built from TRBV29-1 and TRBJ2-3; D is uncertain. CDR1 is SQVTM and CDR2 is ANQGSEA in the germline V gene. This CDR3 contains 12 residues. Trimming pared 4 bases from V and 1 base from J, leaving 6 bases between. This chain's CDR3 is CSVVRGTDTQYF. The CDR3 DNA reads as TGCAGCGTTGTAAGGGGCACAGATACGCAGTATTTT.

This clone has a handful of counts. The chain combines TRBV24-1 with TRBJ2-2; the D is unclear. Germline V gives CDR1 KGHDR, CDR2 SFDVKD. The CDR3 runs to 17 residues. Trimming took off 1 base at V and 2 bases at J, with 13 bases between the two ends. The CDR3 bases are TGTGCCACCAGTGATTTATGGAGCAGTATTAACACCGGGGAGCTGTTTTTT. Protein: CATSDLWSSINTGELFF.

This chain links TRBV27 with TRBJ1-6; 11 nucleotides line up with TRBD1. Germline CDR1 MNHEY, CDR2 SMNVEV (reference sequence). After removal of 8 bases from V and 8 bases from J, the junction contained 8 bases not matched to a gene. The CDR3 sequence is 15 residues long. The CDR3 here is CASQDRGQVDSPLHF. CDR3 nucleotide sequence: TGTGCCAGCCAGGACAGGGGGCAAGTCGATTCACCCCTCCACTTT.

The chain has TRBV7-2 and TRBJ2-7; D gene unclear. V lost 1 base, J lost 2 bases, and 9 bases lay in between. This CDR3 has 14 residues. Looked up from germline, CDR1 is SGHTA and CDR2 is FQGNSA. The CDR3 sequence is CASSLGPAPYEQYV. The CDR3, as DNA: TGTGCCAGCAGCTTAGGGCCGGCCCCCTACGAGCAGTACGTC.

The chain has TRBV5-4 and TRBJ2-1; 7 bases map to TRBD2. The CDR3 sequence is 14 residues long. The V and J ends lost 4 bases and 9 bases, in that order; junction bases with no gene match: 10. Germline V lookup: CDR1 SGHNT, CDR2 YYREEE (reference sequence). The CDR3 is CASSDAKRGSEQFF. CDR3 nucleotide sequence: TGTGCCAGCAGCGACGCTAAGCGGGGCAGTGAGCAGTTCTTC. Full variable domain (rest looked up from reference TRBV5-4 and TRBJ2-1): ETGVTQSPTHLIKTRGQQVTLRCSSQSGHNTVSWYQQALGQGPQFIFQYYREEENGRGNFPPRFSGLQFPNYSSELNVNALELDDSALYLCASSDAKRGSEQFFGPGTRLTVL.

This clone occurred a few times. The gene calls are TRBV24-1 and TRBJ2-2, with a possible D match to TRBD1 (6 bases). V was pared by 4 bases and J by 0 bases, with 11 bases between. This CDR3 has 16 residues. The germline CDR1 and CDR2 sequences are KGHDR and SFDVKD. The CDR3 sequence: CATSDVQGSNTGELFF. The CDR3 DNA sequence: TGTGCCACCAGTGACGTACAGGGATCGAACACCGGGGAGCTGTTTTTT.

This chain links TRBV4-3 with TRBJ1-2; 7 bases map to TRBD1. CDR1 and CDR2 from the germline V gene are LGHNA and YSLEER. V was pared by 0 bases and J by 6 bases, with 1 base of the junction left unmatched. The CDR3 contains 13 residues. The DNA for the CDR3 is TGCGCCAGCAGCCAAGAGAGGGGGCATGGCTACACCTTC. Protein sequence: CASSQERGHGYTF.

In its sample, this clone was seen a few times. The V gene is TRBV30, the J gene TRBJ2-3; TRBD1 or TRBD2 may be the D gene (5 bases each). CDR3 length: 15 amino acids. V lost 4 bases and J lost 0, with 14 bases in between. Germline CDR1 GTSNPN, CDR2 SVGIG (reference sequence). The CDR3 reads CAWTRDGSSTDTQYF. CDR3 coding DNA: TGTGCCTGGACCCGGGACGGATCTAGCACAGATACGCAGTATTTT.

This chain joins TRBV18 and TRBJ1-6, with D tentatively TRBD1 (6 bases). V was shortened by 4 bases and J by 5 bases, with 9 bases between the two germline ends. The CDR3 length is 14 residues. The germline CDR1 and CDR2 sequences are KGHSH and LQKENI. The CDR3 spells CASSLGQNNSPLHF. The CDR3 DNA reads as TGTGCCAGCTCACTTGGACAGAATAATTCACCCCTCCACTTT.

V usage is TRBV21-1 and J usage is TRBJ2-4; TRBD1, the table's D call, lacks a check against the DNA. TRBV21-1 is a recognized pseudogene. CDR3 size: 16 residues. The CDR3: CASSPRRCPGKNIQYF. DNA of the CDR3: TGTGCCAGCAGCCCCCGTAGATGTCCAGGGAAAAACATTCAGTACTTC.

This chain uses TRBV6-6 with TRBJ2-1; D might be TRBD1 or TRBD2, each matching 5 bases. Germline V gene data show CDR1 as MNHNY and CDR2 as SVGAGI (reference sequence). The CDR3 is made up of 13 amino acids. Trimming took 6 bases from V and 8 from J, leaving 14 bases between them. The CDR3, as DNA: TGTGCCAGCAGCCTATTCCGGGGCGATGAGCAGTTCTTC. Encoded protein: CASSLFRGDEQFF.

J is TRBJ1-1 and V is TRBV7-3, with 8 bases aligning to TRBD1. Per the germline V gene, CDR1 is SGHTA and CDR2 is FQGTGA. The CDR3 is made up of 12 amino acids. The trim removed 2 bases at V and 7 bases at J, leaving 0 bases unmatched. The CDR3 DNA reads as TGTGCCAGCAGCTTAGGGACAGGTGAAGCTTTCTTT. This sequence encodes CASSLGTGEAFF. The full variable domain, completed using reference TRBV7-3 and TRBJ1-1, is GAGVSQTPSNKVTEKGKYVELRCDPISGHTALYWYRQSLGQGPEFLIYFQGTGAADDSGLPNDRFFAVRPEGSVSTLKIQRTERGDSAVYLCASSLGTGEAFFGQGTRLTVV.

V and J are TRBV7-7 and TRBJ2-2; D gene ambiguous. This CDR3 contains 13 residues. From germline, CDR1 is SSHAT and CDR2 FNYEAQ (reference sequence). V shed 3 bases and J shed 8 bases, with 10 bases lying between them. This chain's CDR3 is CASSFMVEGELFF. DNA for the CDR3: TGTGCCAGCAGCTTCATGGTGGAGGGGGAGCTGTTTTTT.

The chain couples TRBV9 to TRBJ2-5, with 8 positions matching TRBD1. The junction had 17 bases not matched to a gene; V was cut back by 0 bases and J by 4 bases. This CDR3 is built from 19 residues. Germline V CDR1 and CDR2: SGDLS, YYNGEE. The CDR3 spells CASSVVKSTRAGGTETQYF. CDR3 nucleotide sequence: TGTGCCAGCAGCGTAGTAAAGTCAACGAGGGCAGGGGGCACAGAGACCCAGTACTTC.

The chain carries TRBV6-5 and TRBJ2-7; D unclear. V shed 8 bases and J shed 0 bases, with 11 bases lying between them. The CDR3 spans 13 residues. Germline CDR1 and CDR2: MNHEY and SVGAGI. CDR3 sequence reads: CASHSQGSYEQYV. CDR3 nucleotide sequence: TGTGCCAGCCACAGTCAAGGCTCCTACGAGCAGTACGTC.

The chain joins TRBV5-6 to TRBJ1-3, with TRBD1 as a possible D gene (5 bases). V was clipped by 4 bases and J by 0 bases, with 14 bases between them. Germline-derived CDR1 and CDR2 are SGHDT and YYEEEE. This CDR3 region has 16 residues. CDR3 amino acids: CASSIATGGSGNTIYF. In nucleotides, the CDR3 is TGTGCCAGCAGCATTGCCACAGGAGGCTCTGGAAACACCATATATTTT.

CDR3 in amino acids: CASSPLGRSGVNTEAFF. The CDR3 coding sequence is TGCGCCAGCAGCCCTCTGGGGCGTTCGGGGGTCAACACTGAAGCTTTCTTT. The chain couples TRBV4-1 to TRBJ1-1; D possibly corresponds to TRBD1 (5 bases). CDR3 size: 17 residues. Germline CDR1 is MGHRA and CDR2 is YSYEKL. V gave up 4 bases and J gave up 2 bases, with 20 bases separating them.

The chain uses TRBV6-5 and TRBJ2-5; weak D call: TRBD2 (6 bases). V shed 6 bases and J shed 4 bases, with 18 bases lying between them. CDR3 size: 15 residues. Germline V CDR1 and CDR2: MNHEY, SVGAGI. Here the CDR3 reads CASRRGPNGGETQYF. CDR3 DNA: TGTGCCAGCAGGAGGGGTCCCAACGGGGGAGAGACCCAGTACTTC.

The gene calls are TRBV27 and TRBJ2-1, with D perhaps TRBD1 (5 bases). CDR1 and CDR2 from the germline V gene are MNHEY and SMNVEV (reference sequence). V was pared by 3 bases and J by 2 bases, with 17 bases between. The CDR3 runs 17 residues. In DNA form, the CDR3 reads TGTGCCAGCAGTTTCTCTAATGCAGGGAACACCTACAATGAGCAGTTCTTC. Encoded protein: CASSFSNAGNTYNEQFF.

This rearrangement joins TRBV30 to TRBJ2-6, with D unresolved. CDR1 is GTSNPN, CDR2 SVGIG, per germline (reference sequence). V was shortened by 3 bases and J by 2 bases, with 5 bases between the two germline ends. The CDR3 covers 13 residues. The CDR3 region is CAWRRAGANVLTF. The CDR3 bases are TGTGCCTGGAGACGAGCTGGGGCCAACGTCCTGACTTTC.

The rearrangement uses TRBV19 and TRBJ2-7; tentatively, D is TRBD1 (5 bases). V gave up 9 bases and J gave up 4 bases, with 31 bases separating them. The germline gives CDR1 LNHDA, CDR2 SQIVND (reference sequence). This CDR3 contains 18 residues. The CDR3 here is CASSLYGATRKPFYEQYV. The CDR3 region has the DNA TGTGCCAGCTCCCTCTATGGGGCAACTCGAAAACCCTTTTACGAGCAGTACGTC.

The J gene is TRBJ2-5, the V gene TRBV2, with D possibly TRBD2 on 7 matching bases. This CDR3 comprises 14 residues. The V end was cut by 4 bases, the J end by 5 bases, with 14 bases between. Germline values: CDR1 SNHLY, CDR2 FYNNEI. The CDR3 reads CASSGGGGSETQYF. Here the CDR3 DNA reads TGTGCCAGCAGTGGGGGAGGGGGATCGGAGACCCAGTACTTC.

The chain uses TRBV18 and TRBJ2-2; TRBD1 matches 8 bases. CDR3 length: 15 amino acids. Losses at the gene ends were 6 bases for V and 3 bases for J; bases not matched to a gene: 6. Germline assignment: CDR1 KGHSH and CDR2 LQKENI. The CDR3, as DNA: TGTGCCAGCTCTCCGGGGACAGGCCACACCGGGGAGCTGTTTTTT. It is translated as CASSPGTGHTGELFF.

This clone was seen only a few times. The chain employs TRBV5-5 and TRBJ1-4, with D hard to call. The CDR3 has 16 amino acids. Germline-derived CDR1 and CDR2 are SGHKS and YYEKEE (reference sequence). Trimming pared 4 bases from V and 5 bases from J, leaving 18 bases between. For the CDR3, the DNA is TGTGCCAGCAGCGCCTTCCGCAGGAGCGTGAATGAAAAACTGTTTTTT. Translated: CASSAFRRSVNEKLFF.

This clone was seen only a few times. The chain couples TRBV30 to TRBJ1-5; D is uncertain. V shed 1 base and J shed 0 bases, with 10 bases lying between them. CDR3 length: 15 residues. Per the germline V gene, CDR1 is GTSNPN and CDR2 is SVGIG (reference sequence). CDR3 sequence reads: CAWSGGFLSNQPQHF. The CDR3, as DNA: TGTGCCTGGAGTGGGGGATTTCTTAGCAATCAGCCCCAGCATTTT.

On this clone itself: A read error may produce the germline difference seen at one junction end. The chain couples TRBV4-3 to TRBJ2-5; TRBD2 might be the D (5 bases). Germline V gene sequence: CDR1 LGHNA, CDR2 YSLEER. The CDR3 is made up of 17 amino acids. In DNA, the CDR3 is TGCGCCAGCAGCCAATCCGTCCGGCCGGGAAGCCAAGGGACCCAGTACTTC. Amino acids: CASSQSVRPGSQGTQYF.